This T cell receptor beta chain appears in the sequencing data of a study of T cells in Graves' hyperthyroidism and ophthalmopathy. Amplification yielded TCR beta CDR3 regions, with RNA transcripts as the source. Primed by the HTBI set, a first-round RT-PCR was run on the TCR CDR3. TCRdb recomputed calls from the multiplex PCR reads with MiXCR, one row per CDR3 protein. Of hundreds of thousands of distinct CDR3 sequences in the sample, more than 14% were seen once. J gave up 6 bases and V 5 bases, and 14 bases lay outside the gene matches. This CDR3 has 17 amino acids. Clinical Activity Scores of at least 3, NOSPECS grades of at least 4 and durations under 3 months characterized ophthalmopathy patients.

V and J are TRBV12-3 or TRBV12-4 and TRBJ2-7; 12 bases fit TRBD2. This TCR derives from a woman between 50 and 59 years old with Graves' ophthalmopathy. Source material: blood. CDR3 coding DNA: TGTGCCAGCAGTACCCCCAGACCGGGACTAGCGGGTGGCGAGCAGTACTTC. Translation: CASSTPRPGLAGGEQYF.